These 29 T cell receptor beta chains share one sample of origin, sequenced in a study of T cells in Graves' hyperthyroidism and ophthalmopathy. From RNA transcripts, TCR beta CDR3 regions were amplified. When the TCR CDR3 underwent first-round RT-PCR, the HTBI primer set was used. TCRdb redid the calling of the multiplex PCR reads with MiXCR, one entry per CDR3 protein. The table records around 520,000 distinct CDR3 sequences, about an eighth of them present only once. The sample was blood. These receptors were taken from a woman in her late teens or twenties with Graves' hyperthyroidism.

The table lists this clonotype with a few counts. The chain uses TRBV6-2 or TRBV6-3 and TRBJ1-4; 8 nucleotides match TRBD1. This CDR3 spans 15 amino acids. Germline CDR1 is MNHEY and CDR2 is SVGEGT. V shed 5 bases and J 7 bases; nucleotides not matched to a gene: 9. The CDR3 reads CASSRDRGGVEKLFF. The CDR3 DNA reads TGTGCCAGCAGTCGAGACAGGGGAGGCGTTGAAAAACTGTTTTTT.

This clonotype was counted at least ten times. This chain uses TRBV12-3 or TRBV12-4 with TRBJ2-5; possibly TRBD1 for D (5 bases). Trimming took off 9 bases at V and 5 bases at J, with 10 bases between the two ends. The CDR3 length is 11 residues. The CDR3 region is CARVWGETQYF. CDR3 sequence (DNA): TGTGCCAGGGTGTGGGGCGAGACCCAGTACTTC.

This clonotype was counted at least ten times. This chain uses TRBV29-1 with TRBJ2-1, with D tentatively TRBD2 (6 bases). This CDR3 contains 12 residues. Germline assignment: CDR1 SQVTM and CDR2 ANQGSEA. The V gene lost 3 bases and the J gene lost 8 bases, with 11 bases spanning the gap. This CDR3 reads CSVESGSDEQFF. For the CDR3, the DNA is TGCAGCGTTGAGTCCGGGAGCGATGAGCAGTTCTTC.

Only a few counts were recorded for this clonotype. The chain links TRBV7-2 to TRBJ2-3, with 9 bases that match TRBD2. V dropped 0 bases and J dropped 1; count of bases not matched to a gene: 8. Per the germline V gene, CDR1 is SGHTA and CDR2 is FQGNSA. CDR3 length equals 18 residues. CDR3 region: CASSLATAGGWGTDTQYF. CDR3 in DNA: TGTGCCAGCAGCTTAGCTACAGCGGGAGGTTGGGGCACAGATACGCAGTATTTT.

This clonotype was seen many times. The gene calls are TRBV3-1 and TRBJ2-5, with 10 bases fitting TRBD1. Germline CDR1 reads LGHDT; CDR2 reads YNNKEL (reference sequence). V shed 0 bases and J 1 base; nucleotides not matched to a gene: 5. The CDR3 is 17 amino acids. Here the CDR3 DNA reads TGTGCCAGCAGCCAAGATCAAAGGACAGGGGGCCAAGAGACCCAGTACTTC. Encoded protein: CASSQDQRTGGQETQYF.

This clonotype was detected only a few times. This chain links TRBV6-2 or TRBV6-3 with TRBJ2-1, with D possibly TRBD2 on 6 matching bases. The length of the CDR3 is 19 residues. V lost 5 bases and J lost 0, with 23 bases in between. Germline assignment: CDR1 MNHEY and CDR2 SVGEGT. The CDR3 coding sequence is TGTGCCAGCAGTCCTACGGGAGTGATTTCCCTTAGCTCCTACAATGAGCAGTTCTTC. Its translation is CASSPTGVISLSSYNEQFF.

Many counts were recorded for this clonotype. V gene TRBV12-3 or TRBV12-4 combines with J gene TRBJ2-2; D gene unclear. V lost 2 bases and J lost 4, with 11 bases in between. The CDR3 is 15 amino acids. The DNA for the CDR3 is TGTGCCAGCAGTTTATTCACCCCGAGCACCGGGGAGCTGTTTTTT. It specifies CASSLFTPSTGELFF.

This clonotype was recorded at least ten times. The V and J genes are TRBV12-3 or TRBV12-4 and TRBJ1-5; no reliable D call. The CDR3 is 15 amino acids. V was cut by 3 bases and J by 7 bases, with 16 bases left in between. CDR3 bases: TGTGCCAGCAGTTTTGGGCGTAAAGGGCCCCAGCCCCAGCATTTT. Translated: CASSFGRKGPQPQHF.

This clonotype was observed many times. The J gene is TRBJ2-3, the V gene TRBV29-1; TRBD2 is a possible D gene (6 bases). CDR1 and CDR2 (germline): SQVTM, ANQGSEA. The CDR3 length is 15 residues. Trimming left V 8 bases short and J 2 bases short, with 20 bases between. In DNA, the CDR3 is TGCAGCACCTCCACCAGACTAGAGGTCACAGATACGCAGTATTTT. It codes for CSTSTRLEVTDTQYF.

The chain carries TRBV30 and TRBJ1-2, with D unclear. This CDR3 is 12 amino acids long. Germline CDR1 reads GTSNPN; CDR2 reads SVGIG (reference sequence). The ends were cut back, 3 bases at V and 8 bases at J, with 13 bases in the middle. The CDR3 coding sequence is TGTGCCTGGAGCGCCTCTCTTCGAGGCTACACCTTC. The encoded protein is CAWSASLRGYTF. Full variable domain (rest looked up from reference TRBV30 and TRBJ1-2): SQTIHQWPATLVQPVGSPLSLECTVEGTSNPNLYWYRQAAGRGLQLLFYSVGIGQISSEVPQNLSASRPQDRQFILSSKKLLLSDSGFYLCAWSASLRGYTFGSGTRLTVV.

Many counts were recorded for this clonotype. Here the CDR3 reads CASSEYRANIQYF. In DNA form, the CDR3 reads TGTGCCAGCAGTGAATACCGCGCGAACATTCAGTACTTC. The chain couples TRBV2 to TRBJ2-4, with D uncertain. There are 13 residues in the CDR3. Germline V gene lookup returns CDR1 SNHLY and CDR2 FYNNEI. The V end lost 2 bases, the J end lost 7 bases, and 9 bases lay between the germline ends.

This clonotype has just a few counts. The chain is built from TRBV5-1 and TRBJ1-4, with D tentatively TRBD1 (5 bases). The CDR3 is 18 amino acids. Germline CDR1 is SGHRS and CDR2 is YFSETQ. V lost 1 base, J lost 8 bases, and 24 bases lay in between. The CDR3 spells CASSLRVMGGPQGEKLFF. CDR3 bases: TGCGCCAGCAGCTTGAGAGTAATGGGAGGACCCCAGGGAGAAAAACTGTTTTTT.

This clonotype was found many times. J is TRBJ2-3 and V is TRBV20-1; D not certain. V was shortened by 1 base and J by 1 base, with 9 bases between the two germline ends. Germline V gives CDR1 DFQATT, CDR2 SNEGSKA (reference sequence). This CDR3 region has 14 residues. CDR3 in DNA: TGCAGTGCTAGAGGAGGCAGTCGCACAGATACGCAGTATTTT. This gives the protein CSARGGSRTDTQYF.

This clonotype has a count of ten or more. V gene TRBV20-1 combines with J gene TRBJ1-2; TRBD1 matches at 8 bases. The CDR3 covers 17 residues. Germline lookup yields CDR1 DFQATT and CDR2 SNEGSKA (reference sequence). The junction had 13 bases not matched to a gene; V was cut back by 3 bases and J by 1 base. CDR3 sequence: CSARGTGFSLNNYGYTF. Written as DNA, the CDR3 is TGCAGTGCTAGGGGGACAGGTTTCTCGTTAAATAACTATGGCTACACCTTC.

With respect to this clonotype: Its ends do not fully match the called genes, so a read error is possible. This sequence joins TRBV5-1 and TRBJ1-3, with D possibly matching TRBD1 (6 bases). Germline loops: CDR1 SGHRS, CDR2 YFSETQ. CDR3 length: 14 amino acids. For the CDR3, the DNA is TGCGCCAGCAGCCGGGACAACTCTGGAAACACCATACATTTT. Its protein is CASSRDNSGNTIHF.

This clonotype was observed at least ten times. The rearrangement uses TRBV14 and TRBJ1-2; TRBD1 aligns across 7 bases. The CDR3 length is 13 residues. Germline CDR1 and CDR2: SGHDN and FVKESK. Losses at the gene ends were 5 bases for V and 7 bases for J; bases not matched to a gene: 7. The CDR3 protein is CASSTQNRGGYTF. Written as DNA, the CDR3 is TGTGCCAGCAGCACTCAGAACAGGGGTGGCTACACCTTC. The full variable domain, completed using reference TRBV14 and TRBJ1-2, is EAGVTQFPSHSVIEKGQTVTLRCDPISGHDNLYWYRRVMGKEIKFLLHFVKESKQDESGMPNNRFLAERTGGTYSTLKVQPAELEDSGVYFCASSTQNRGGYTFGSGTRLTVV.

This clonotype was observed at least ten times. The rearrangement links TRBV7-3 to TRBJ1-1, with D perhaps matching TRBD1 (5 bases). The germline V gene encodes CDR1 SGHTA and CDR2 FQGTGA. The CDR3 sequence is 17 residues long. V lost 2 bases and J lost 4, with 20 bases in between. The CDR3 nucleotides are TGTGCCAGCAGCTTATTGCCTACTTCTCTCGGGGGCACTGAAGCTTTCTTT. Its protein is CASSLLPTSLGGTEAFF.

Ten or more counts support this clonotype. The J gene is TRBJ2-1, the V gene TRBV30, with 13 bases fitting TRBD2. This CDR3 contains 14 residues. Germline V CDR1 and CDR2: GTSNPN, SVGIG (reference sequence). The V gene end was trimmed by 3 bases and the J gene end by 9 bases; junction bases not matched to a gene: 5. The CDR3 loop reads CAWSRLAGGLEQFF. In DNA form, the CDR3 reads TGTGCCTGGAGCCGACTAGCGGGAGGCCTTGAGCAGTTCTTC. The full variable domain, in which reference TRBV30 and TRBJ2-1 provide the parts outside the CDR3, is SQTIHQWPATLVQPVGSPLSLECTVEGTSNPNLYWYRQAAGRGLQLLFYSVGIGQISSEVPQNLSASRPQDRQFILSSKKLLLSDSGFYLCAWSRLAGGLEQFFGPGTRLTVL.

The chain links TRBV5-1 to TRBJ1-4; D ambiguous. CDR3 length: 14 amino acids. V lost 0 bases, J lost 12 bases, and 15 bases lay in between. Germline lookup yields CDR1 SGHRS and CDR2 YFSETQ. The CDR3 coding sequence is TGCGCCAGCAGCTTGGGCGGGGAAGCCTGGGAACTGTTTTTT. It translates to CASSLGGEAWELFF.

The V gene is TRBV20-1, the J gene TRBJ2-5; 11 positions match TRBD2. Germline V gene sequence: CDR1 DFQATT, CDR2 SNEGSKA (reference sequence). The CDR3 contains 16 residues. The junction had 4 bases not matched to a gene; V was cut back by 1 base and J by 0 bases. CDR3 sequence: CSARGLAGPYQETQYF. In DNA form, the CDR3 reads TGCAGTGCTAGAGGACTAGCGGGGCCGTACCAAGAGACCCAGTACTTC.

This clonotype was detected a few times. The chain carries TRBV27 and TRBJ1-6; D is unclear. Trimming pared 4 bases from V and 10 bases from J, leaving 8 bases between. The CDR3 is made up of 12 amino acids. Germline V CDR1 and CDR2: MNHEY, SMNVEV (reference sequence). The CDR3 nucleotides are TGTGCCAGCAGTTACTATCACTCACCCCTCCACTTT. Amino acids: CASSYYHSPLHF.

This clonotype was detected only a few times. V usage is TRBV14 and J usage is TRBJ1-5, with a tentative D call TRBD1 (5 bases). The germline gives CDR1 SGHDN, CDR2 FVKESK. V was shortened by 1 base and J by 0 bases, with 13 bases between the two germline ends. The CDR3 extends over 17 amino acids. The CDR3 region is CASSQVRRGGSNQPQHF. The CDR3 DNA is TGTGCCAGCAGCCAAGTCCGGAGGGGTGGTAGCAATCAGCCCCAGCATTTT.

The table lists this clonotype with many counts. The chain employs TRBV12-3 or TRBV12-4 and TRBJ2-5, with D perhaps TRBD1 (5 bases). Trimming shortened V by 0 bases and J by 2 bases, and 7 bases separated the two germline ends. This CDR3 contains 14 residues. In DNA form, the CDR3 reads TGTGCCAGCAGTTTAGCCGACAGACAAGAGACCCAGTACTTC. It encodes CASSLADRQETQYF.

This clonotype was seen many times. The chain is built from TRBV5-1 and TRBJ1-5; TRBD1 matches at 10 bases. The CDR3 length is 16 residues. Germline V gene lookup returns CDR1 SGHRS and CDR2 YFSETQ. V dropped 2 bases and J dropped 7; count of bases not matched to a gene: 9. CDR3 residues: CASSLGTGAGGQPQHF. CDR3 DNA: TGCGCCAGCAGCTTAGGGACAGGGGCTGGGGGACAGCCCCAGCATTTT.

V and J are TRBV18 and TRBJ2-2; perhaps TRBD2 as D (6 bases). V dropped 6 bases and J dropped 0 bases, with 14 bases sitting between them. Germline values: CDR1 KGHSH, CDR2 LQKENI. The CDR3 runs to 16 residues. CDR3 in DNA: TGTGCCAGCTCGGATCCGGGACTCCCGAACACCGGGGAGCTGTTTTTT. Translating it yields CASSDPGLPNTGELFF.

On this clonotype: A much larger clone sits a single nucleotide away, making a read error possible. V usage is TRBV10-3 and J usage is TRBJ2-5, with 9 positions matching TRBD2. This CDR3 comprises 15 residues. Losses at the gene ends were 5 bases for V and 2 bases for J; bases not matched to a gene: 6. Per the germline V gene, CDR1 is ENHRY and CDR2 is SYGVKD. DNA of the CDR3: TGTGCCATCAGTTCCTGGACTAGCGCGCAAGAGACCCAGTACTTC. Translated: CAISSWTSAQETQYF.

This clonotype was seen only a few times. This rearrangement joins TRBV20-1 to TRBJ2-7; 9 nucleotides align to TRBD1. The CDR3 spans 13 residues. Germline assignment: CDR1 DFQATT and CDR2 SNEGSKA (reference sequence). V was clipped by 3 bases and J by 6 bases; unmatched bases: 6. The chain's CDR3 is CSARETGGREQYV. The CDR3 coding sequence is TGCAGTGCTAGGGAGACAGGGGGGCGCGAGCAGTACGTC.

This clonotype was seen a few times. The chain is built from TRBV19 and TRBJ2-2; D ambiguous. The V gene's germline CDR1 is LNHDA and CDR2 SQIVND (reference sequence). Trimming shortened V by 0 bases and J by 0 bases, and 5 bases separated the two germline ends. The CDR3 totals 15 residues. The CDR3 nucleotides read TGTGCCAGTAGTATAGAAGGCTCGAACACCGGGGAGCTGTTTTTT. This codes for CASSIEGSNTGELFF.

This chain links TRBV9 with TRBJ1-6; 7 nucleotides agree with TRBD1. J was trimmed by 10 bases and V by 3 bases; bases with no gene match: 10. CDR1 is SGDLS and CDR2 is YYNGEE in the germline V gene. CDR3 length: 15 amino acids. The CDR3 DNA reads TGTGCCAGCAGCGCACAGGGGCTGGGAGACTCACCCCTCCACTTT. This sequence encodes CASSAQGLGDSPLHF.